This T cell receptor beta chain stems from a study of shared T cell receptors in the human thymus. Germline values: CDR1 MNHEY, CDR2 SVGAGI. This CDR3 spans 14 amino acids. Trimming removed 6 bases at V and 0 bases at J, with 9 bases between. Profiled with immunoSEQ multiplex PCR; TCRdb holds only in-frame clones, not every one. The sample includes under 700,000 clones, approximately 80% of them seen just once. A further study also used this sample, focusing on human thymus T cells. As reported in that work: Immunologically healthy infants in Finland undergoing congenital heart defect surgery were the donors. Thymic tissue was derived from resections collected during corrective heart surgery. A high degree of thymic repertoire overlap among unrelated individuals was reported in related research.

The V and J genes are TRBV6-5 and TRBJ1-5, with D possibly TRBD1 on 5 matching bases. The TCR sequence derives from a boy younger than two with a congenital heart defect. The sequenced material came from thymocytes. CDR3 region: CASRGTYSNQPQHF. CDR3 sequence (DNA): TGTGCCAGCAGAGGGACTTATAGCAATCAGCCCCAGCATTTT.